A selection of T cell receptor beta chains follows, all from one sample in a study of cytomegalovirus exposure and HLA in healthy donors. Profiling relied on immunoSEQ multiplex PCR, and the TCRdb table lists in-frame clones only, not all of them. The data show around 120,000 clones, roughly four fifths seen once. Source material: PBMCs. These receptors all come from a boy between 2 and 10 years old in good health and CMV-seronegative. Each CDR3 is given with its conserved first and last residue.

j_call v_call cdr3_aa
TRBJ2-1 TRBV5-1 CASSWRENFWGNGQFF
TRBJ2-7 TRBV27 CASSLSPVSYEQYF
TRBJ2-7 TRBV29-1 CSVGGDRPDEQYF
TRBJ1-4 TRBV5-1 CASSVETLDRPNEKLFF
TRBJ1-5 TRBV9 CASSVGAAGQPQHF
TRBJ1-1 TRBV7-6 CASSPAPGQGPRPEAFF
TRBJ2-1 TRBV7-9 CASSLGTSGNVVSYNEQFF
TRBJ2-1 TRBV6-4 CASSQTSGGLGNYNEQFF
TRBJ1-2 TRBV10-1 CASSEPWVTPAHYGYTF
TRBJ2-5 TRBV5-6 CASSPLSGNVETQYF
TRBJ2-1 TRBV5-4 CASSFGTPNEQFF
TRBJ2-1 TRBV11-2 CASSTHRGRDNEQFF
TRBJ2-1 TRBV6-1 CASSLDSTYNEQFF
TRBJ2-2 TRBV6-5 CASSSYRGTGELFF
TRBJ1-1 TRBV19 CASSAQDGRTEAFF
TRBJ1-1 TRBV7-2 CASSLQEGNTEAFF
TRBJ1-5 TRBV11-2 CASYIRGGQPQHF
TRBJ1-2 TRBV5-1 CASSLEGGRGYTF
TRBJ2-1 TRBV4-3 CASSQDRLPSYNEQFF
TRBJ1-2 TRBV27 CASSKGSFYGYTF
TRBJ1-1 TRBV6-4 CASSAGQGVTEAFF
TRBJ1-1 TRBV7-8 CASSPNIERKAFF
TRBJ1-3 TRBV19 CASSMDGRGTSYSGNTIYF
TRBJ2-5 TRBV19 CASSQDRVEETQYF
TRBJ1-3 TRBV29-1 CSVATTQDSGNTIYF
TRBJ1-2 TRBV7-6 CASSLIARRDYTF
TRBJ1-1 TRBV27 CASRIRVLDTEAFF
TRBJ2-1 TRBV6-6 CASSYSLAGVGNEQFF
TRBJ1-1 TRBV7-9 CASSPWGQGNTEAFF
TRBJ2-5 TRBV6-4 CASSDPTTQETQYF
TRBJ1-3 TRBV4-1 CASSRWQGPVDTIYF